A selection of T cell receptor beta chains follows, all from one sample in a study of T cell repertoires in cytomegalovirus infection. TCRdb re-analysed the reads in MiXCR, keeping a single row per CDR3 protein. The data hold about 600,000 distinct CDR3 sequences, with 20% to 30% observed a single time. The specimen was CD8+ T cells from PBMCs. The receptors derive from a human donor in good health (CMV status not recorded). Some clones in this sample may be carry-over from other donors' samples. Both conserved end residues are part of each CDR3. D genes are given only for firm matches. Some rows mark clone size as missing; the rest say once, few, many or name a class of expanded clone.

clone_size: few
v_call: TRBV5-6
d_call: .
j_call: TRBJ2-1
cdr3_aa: CASIPPGWGNNEQFF
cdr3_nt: TGTGCCAGCATTCCCCCCGGGTGGGGGAACAATGAGCAGTTCTTC

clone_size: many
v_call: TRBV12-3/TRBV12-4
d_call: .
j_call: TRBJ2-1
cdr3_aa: CASSTGMDLIF
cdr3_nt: TGTGCCAGCAGTACCGGGATGGATCTTATCTTC

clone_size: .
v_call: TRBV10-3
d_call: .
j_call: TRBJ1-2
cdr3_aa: CAINQEPNYGYTF
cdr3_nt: TGTGCCATCAACCAAGAACCTAACTATGGCTACACCTTC

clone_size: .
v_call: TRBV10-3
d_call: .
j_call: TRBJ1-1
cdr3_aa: CAISESGREEAFF
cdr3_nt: TGTGCCATCAGTGAGTCCGGCCGTGAGGAAGCTTTCTTT

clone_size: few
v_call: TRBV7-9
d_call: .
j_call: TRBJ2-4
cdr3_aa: CASSSYRELAKNIQYF
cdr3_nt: TGTGCCAGCAGCTCGTACAGGGAGTTAGCCAAAAACATTCAGTACTTC

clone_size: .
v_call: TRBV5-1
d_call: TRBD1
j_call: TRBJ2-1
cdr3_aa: CASFLGQGGINEQFF
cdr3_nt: TGCGCCAGCTTTTTGGGACAGGGAGGTATCAATGAGCAGTTCTTC

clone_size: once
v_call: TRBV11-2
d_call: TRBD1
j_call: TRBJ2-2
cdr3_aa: CAEKGGQGYTGELFF
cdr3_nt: TGTGCCGAAAAAGGGGGACAGGGTTACACCGGGGAGCTGTTTTTT

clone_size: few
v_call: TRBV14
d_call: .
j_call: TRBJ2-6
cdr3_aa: CASSQVKGANVLTF
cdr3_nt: TGTGCCAGCAGCCAAGTAAAGGGGGCCAACGTCCTGACTTTC

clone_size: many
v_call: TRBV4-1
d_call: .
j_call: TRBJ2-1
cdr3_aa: CASSQEPGPYNEQFF
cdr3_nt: TGCGCCAGCAGCCAAGAACCGGGTCCCTACAATGAGCAGTTCTTC

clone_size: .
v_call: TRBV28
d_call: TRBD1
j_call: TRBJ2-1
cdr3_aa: CASSFLTGQGGNEQFF
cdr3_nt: TGTGCCAGCAGCTTTCTAACGGGACAGGGTGGAAATGAGCAGTTCTTC

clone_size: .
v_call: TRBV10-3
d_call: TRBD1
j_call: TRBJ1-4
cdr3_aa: CAISLDRETNEKLFF
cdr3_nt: TGTGCCATCAGCCTCGACAGGGAAACTAATGAAAAACTGTTTTTT

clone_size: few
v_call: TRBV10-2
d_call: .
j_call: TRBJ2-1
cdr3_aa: CASSATIEQFF
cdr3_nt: TGCGCCAGCAGTGCGACAATTGAGCAGTTCTTC

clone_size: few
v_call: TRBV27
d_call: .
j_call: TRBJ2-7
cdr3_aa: CASSFTPSYEQYF
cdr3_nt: TGTGCCAGCAGTTTCACCCCCTCCTACGAGCAGTACTTC

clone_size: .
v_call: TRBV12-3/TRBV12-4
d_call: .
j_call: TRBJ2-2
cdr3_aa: CASSSLVAGELFF
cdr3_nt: TGTGCCAGCAGTTCTTTAGTGGCCGGGGAGCTGTTTTTT

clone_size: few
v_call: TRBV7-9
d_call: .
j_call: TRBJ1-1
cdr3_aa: CASSSNRALGTEAFF
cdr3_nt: TGTGCCAGCAGCTCAAACAGGGCCCTGGGCACTGAAGCTTTCTTT

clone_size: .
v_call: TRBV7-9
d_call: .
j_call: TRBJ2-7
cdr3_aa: CVSSLDGYEQYF
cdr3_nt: TGTGTCAGCAGTCTCGACGGCTACGAGCAGTACTTC

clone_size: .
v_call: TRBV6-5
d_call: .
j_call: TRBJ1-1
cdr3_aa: CASSYSVVGEWAEAFF
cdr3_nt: TGTGCCAGCAGTTACTCGGTGGTCGGGGAATGGGCTGAAGCTTTCTTT

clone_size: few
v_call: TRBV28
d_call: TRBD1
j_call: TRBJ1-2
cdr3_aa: CASRTGSFKFYGYTF
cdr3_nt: TGTGCCAGCAGGACAGGGAGTTTCAAGTTCTATGGCTACACCTTC

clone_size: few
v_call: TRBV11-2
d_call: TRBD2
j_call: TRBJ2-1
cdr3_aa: CASSSRRGDEQFF
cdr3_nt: TGTGCCAGCAGCTCCCGCCGGGGGGATGAGCAGTTCTTC

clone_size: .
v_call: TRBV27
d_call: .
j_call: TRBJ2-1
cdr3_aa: CASSFGAGAALNEQFF
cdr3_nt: TGTGCCAGCAGTTTTGGGGCGGGGGCGGCCCTCAATGAGCAGTTCTTC

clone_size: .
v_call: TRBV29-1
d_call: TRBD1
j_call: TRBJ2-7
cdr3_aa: CSVERQGSYEQYF
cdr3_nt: TGCAGCGTTGAAAGACAGGGGTCCTACGAGCAGTACTTC

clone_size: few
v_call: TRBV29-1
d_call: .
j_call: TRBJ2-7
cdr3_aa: CSVENVGSLAGEQYF
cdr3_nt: TGCAGCGTTGAAAATGTGGGGTCACTAGCTGGTGAGCAGTACTTC

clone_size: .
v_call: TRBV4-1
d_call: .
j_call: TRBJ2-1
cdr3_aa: CASSYFGGDNEQFF
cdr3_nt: TGCGCCAGCAGCTACTTCGGGGGTGACAATGAGCAGTTCTTC

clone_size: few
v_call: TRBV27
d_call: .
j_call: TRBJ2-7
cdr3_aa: CASTIPGSYEQYF
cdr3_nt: TGTGCCAGCACCATCCCGGGCTCCTACGAGCAGTACTTC

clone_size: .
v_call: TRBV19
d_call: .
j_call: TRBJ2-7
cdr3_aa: CASSIAGVSYEQYF
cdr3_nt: TGTGCCAGTAGTATCGCAGGGGTATCCTACGAGCAGTACTTC

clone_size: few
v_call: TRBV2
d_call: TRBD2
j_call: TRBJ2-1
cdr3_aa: CASSNLAGGKNEQFF
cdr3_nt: TGTGCCAGCAGTAACCTAGCGGGGGGGAAGAATGAGCAGTTCTTC

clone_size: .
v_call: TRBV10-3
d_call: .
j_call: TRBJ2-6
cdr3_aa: CAILNPVRDMGLRGANVLTF
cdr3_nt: TGTGCCATCTTAAACCCCGTCCGGGACATGGGGCTAAGGGGGGCCAACGTCCTGACTTTC

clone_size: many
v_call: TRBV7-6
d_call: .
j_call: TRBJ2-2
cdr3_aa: CASSLGPATNTGELFF
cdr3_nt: TGTGCCAGCAGCTTAGGTCCGGCTACGAACACCGGGGAGCTGTTTTTT

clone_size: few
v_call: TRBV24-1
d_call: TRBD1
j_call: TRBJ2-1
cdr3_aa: CATSDLWDRSNEQFF
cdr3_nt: TGTGCCACCAGTGATTTATGGGACAGGAGCAATGAGCAGTTCTTC

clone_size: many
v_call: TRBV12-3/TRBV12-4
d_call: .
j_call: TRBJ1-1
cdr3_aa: CASSFNGHTEAFF
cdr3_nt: TGTGCCAGCAGTTTCAACGGGCACACTGAAGCTTTCTTT

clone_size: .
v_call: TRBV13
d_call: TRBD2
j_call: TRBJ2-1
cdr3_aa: CASSPLGTSVHNEQFF
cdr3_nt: TGTGCCAGCAGCCCCTTGGGGACTAGCGTCCACAATGAGCAGTTCTTC

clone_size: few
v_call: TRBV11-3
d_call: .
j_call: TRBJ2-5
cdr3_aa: CASSPPNLQETQYF
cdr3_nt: TGTGCCAGCAGCCCTCCCAACTTACAAGAGACCCAGTACTTC

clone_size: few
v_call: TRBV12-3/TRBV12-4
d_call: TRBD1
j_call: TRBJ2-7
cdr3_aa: CASSRPGTGLYEQYF
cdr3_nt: TGTGCCAGCAGTCGCCCCGGGACAGGGCTATACGAGCAGTACTTC

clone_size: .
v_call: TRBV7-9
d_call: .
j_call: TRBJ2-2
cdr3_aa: CASSEEPRDTGELFF
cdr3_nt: TGTGCCAGCAGCGAAGAGCCCAGGGACACCGGGGAGCTGTTTTTT

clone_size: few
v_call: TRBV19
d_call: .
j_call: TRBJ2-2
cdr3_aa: CASSIVGLNTGELFF
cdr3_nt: TGTGCCAGTAGTATTGTTGGATTGAACACCGGGGAGCTGTTTTTT

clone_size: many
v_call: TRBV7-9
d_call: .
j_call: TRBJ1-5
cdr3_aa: CASSHIGEQPQHF
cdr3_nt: TGTGCCAGCAGCCATATCGGTGAACAGCCCCAGCATTTT

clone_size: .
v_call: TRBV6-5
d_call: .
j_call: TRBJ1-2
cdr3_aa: CASSSDMGRHDYGYTF
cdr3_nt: TGTGCCAGCAGTTCGGACATGGGGCGGCACGACTATGGCTACACCTTC

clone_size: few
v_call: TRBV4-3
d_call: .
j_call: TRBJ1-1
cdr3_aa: CASSQAGGGRDGRTEAFF
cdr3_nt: TGCGCCAGCAGCCAAGCTGGGGGCGGCAGGGACGGGCGCACTGAAGCTTTCTTT

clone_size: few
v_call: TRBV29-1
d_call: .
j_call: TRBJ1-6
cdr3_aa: CSVLSSYNSPLHF
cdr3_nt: TGCAGCGTTTTAAGCTCCTATAATTCACCCCTCCACTTT

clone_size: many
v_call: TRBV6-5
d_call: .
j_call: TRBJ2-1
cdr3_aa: CASSYDHYNEQFF
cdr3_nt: TGTGCCAGCAGTTATGACCACTACAATGAGCAGTTCTTC

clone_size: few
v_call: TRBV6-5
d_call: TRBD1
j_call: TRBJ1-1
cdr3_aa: CASSYGSGGGGHTEAFF
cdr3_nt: TGTGCCAGCAGTTACGGCTCAGGGGGCGGAGGGCACACTGAAGCTTTCTTT

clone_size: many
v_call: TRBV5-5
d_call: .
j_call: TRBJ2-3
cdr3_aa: CASSLAWRSGTDTQYF
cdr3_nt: TGTGCCAGCAGCTTGGCGTGGCGGTCGGGCACAGATACGCAGTATTTT

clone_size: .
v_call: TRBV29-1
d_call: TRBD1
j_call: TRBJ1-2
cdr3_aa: CSVGRQGGNYGYTF
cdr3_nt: TGCAGCGTTGGCCGACAGGGAGGTAACTATGGCTACACCTTC

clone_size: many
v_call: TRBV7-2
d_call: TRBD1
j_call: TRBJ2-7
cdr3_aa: CASSADIWGQGYEQYF
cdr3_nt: TGTGCCAGCAGCGCCGATATATGGGGACAGGGTTACGAGCAGTACTTC